The 29 T cell receptor beta chains in this list originate from one sample, sequenced in a study of control samples from healthy donors and cancer patients. Data came from immunoSEQ multiplex PCR; TCRdb stores just in-frame clones and leaves some out. This sample has 150,000 or so clones, with around 94% found just once. Material for sequencing was PBMCs. These receptors were taken from a man in his 60s with colorectal cancer.

The chain carries TRBV4-3 and TRBJ1-4, with 7 nucleotides matching TRBD1. The V segment lost 1 base and the J segment 8 bases; nucleotides outside the gene matches: 4. CDR1 and CDR2 (germline): LGHNA, YSLEER. The CDR3 runs to 14 residues. The CDR3 bases are TGCGCCAGCAGCCAAGGACAGGGATACGAAAAACTGTTTTTT. Translating it yields CASSQGQGYEKLFF.

V and J are TRBV6-4 and TRBJ2-1; 8 bases are shared with TRBD2. The CDR3 contains 14 residues. The V gene's germline CDR1 is MRHNA and CDR2 SNTAGT. V dropped 4 bases and J dropped 6; count of bases not matched to a gene: 5. This CDR3 is CASSAVGGGNEQFF. The CDR3 DNA follows: TGTGCCAGCAGTGCGGTCGGGGGGGGCAATGAGCAGTTCTTC.

The CDR3 DNA is TGTGCCAGCAGCGTAGTACAGGGTGATACTGAAGCTTTCTTT. As protein: CASSVVQGDTEAFF. J is TRBJ1-1 and V is TRBV9; D possibly corresponds to TRBD1 (6 bases). The CDR3 sequence is 14 residues long. The V end lost 0 bases, the J end lost 5 bases, and 11 bases lay between the germline ends. Germline CDR1 SGDLS, CDR2 YYNGEE.

This chain connects TRBV6-6 to TRBJ2-7; 8 positions agree with TRBD2. Unmatched junction bases numbered 12, after V lost 5 bases and J lost 6 bases. The CDR3 totals 15 residues. Germline CDR1 and CDR2: MNHNY and SVGAGI (reference sequence). The chain's CDR3 is CASSTSGTSLGEQYF. CDR3 bases: TGTGCCAGCAGTACCAGTGGGACTAGTCTGGGCGAGCAGTACTTC.

This chain links TRBV19 with TRBJ1-6, with 7 bases identical to TRBD1. The V segment lost 2 bases and the J segment 6 bases; nucleotides outside the gene matches: 10. The length of the CDR3 is 17 residues. Germline lookup yields CDR1 LNHDA and CDR2 SQIVND (reference sequence). CDR3 DNA sequence: TGTGCCAGTAGTATATACGGCGGGACAGAGTCTAATTCACCCCTCCACTTT. Translated, it gives CASSIYGGTESNSPLHF.

This clone was picked up one time. This chain uses TRBV6-5 with TRBJ2-2; 9 bases match TRBD1. The CDR3 loop spans 15 amino acids. Germline V CDR1 and CDR2: MNHEY, SVGAGI. The junction had 8 bases not matched to a gene; V was cut back by 8 bases and J by 4 bases. The CDR3: CASGPQGAGTGELFF. In DNA, the CDR3 is TGTGCCAGCGGCCCACAGGGGGCGGGCACCGGGGAGCTGTTTTTT.

J is TRBJ1-6 and V is TRBV28; D ambiguous. V gave up 3 bases and J gave up 4 bases, with 7 bases separating them. The CDR3 runs 14 residues. Germline V gene sequence: CDR1 MDHEN, CDR2 SYDVKM. The CDR3 nucleotides read TGTGCCAGCAGTTTCGCGGAATATAATTCACCCCTCCACTTT. Protein: CASSFAEYNSPLHF.

This chain connects TRBV4-2 to TRBJ2-3; 12 positions agree with TRBD1. CDR1 LGHNA and CDR2 YNFKEQ come from the germline V gene. Germline trimming cut 4 bases from V and 4 bases from J; bases unmatched to any gene: 3. This CDR3 is 15 amino acids long. The CDR3 DNA is TGTGCCAGCAGCCGGGACAGGGGGCAAGCAGATACGCAGTATTTT. Protein sequence: CASSRDRGQADTQYF.

In its sample, this clone was seen once. This sequence joins TRBV30 and TRBJ1-3, with 7 positions matching TRBD1. The V gene end was trimmed by 4 bases and the J gene end by 2 bases; junction bases not matched to a gene: 11. CDR1 and CDR2 (germline): GTSNPN, SVGIG (reference sequence). The CDR3 totals 16 residues. This CDR3 is CAWTPGGGFTGNTIYF. DNA for the CDR3: TGTGCCTGGACCCCAGGGGGGGGATTTACTGGAAACACCATATATTTT.

V and J are TRBV4-2 and TRBJ2-3; D not resolved. Looked up from germline, CDR1 is LGHNA and CDR2 is YNFKEQ. V lost 1 base to trimming and J lost 2 bases, with 10 bases between them. This CDR3 is 15 amino acids long. CDR3 sequence: CASSQAQAFTDTQYF. CDR3 nucleotide sequence: TGTGCCAGCAGCCAAGCGCAAGCTTTCACAGATACGCAGTATTTT.

This sequence joins TRBV19 and TRBJ1-5; 12 bases align to TRBD1. This CDR3 is built from 16 residues. Germline lookup yields CDR1 LNHDA and CDR2 SQIVND (reference sequence). V was pared by 5 bases and J by 7 bases, with 9 bases of the junction left unmatched. CDR3 in amino acids: CASSERGQGARQPQHF. As DNA, the CDR3 is TGTGCCAGTAGTGAGCGGGGACAGGGGGCGCGACAGCCCCAGCATTTT. The whole variable domain, remainder taken from reference TRBV19 and TRBJ1-5, is DGGITQSPKYLFRKEGQNVTLSCEQNLNHDAMYWYRQDPGQGLRLIYYSQIVNDFQKGDIAEGYSVSREKKESFPLTVTSAQKNPTAFYLCASSERGQGARQPQHFGDGTRLSIL.

The J gene is TRBJ2-7, the V gene TRBV7-2, with D perhaps being TRBD1 or TRBD2 (5 bases each). The V gene lost 2 bases and the J gene lost 7 bases, with 15 bases spanning the gap. CDR1 and CDR2 from the germline V gene are SGHTA and FQGNSA. This CDR3 is 14 amino acids long. The CDR3 loop reads CASSLIRGPGEQYF. CDR3 nucleotide sequence: TGTGCCAGCAGCTTAATTAGGGGTCCGGGAGAGCAGTACTTC.

J is TRBJ1-2 and V is TRBV11-2; unclear D gene. V lost 1 base to trimming and J lost 2 bases, with 11 bases between them. The germline gives CDR1 SGHAT, CDR2 FQNNGV. The CDR3 consists of 15 residues. The chain's CDR3 is CASSLALTGNYGYTF. The CDR3 coding sequence is TGTGCCAGCAGCTTAGCGTTGACGGGGAACTATGGCTACACCTTC.

The V and J genes are TRBV2 and TRBJ1-2, with no clear D. CDR1 is SNHLY and CDR2 is FYNNEI in the germline V gene. V was shortened by 4 bases and J by 8 bases, with 17 bases between the two germline ends. The CDR3 runs to 14 residues. CDR3 loop: CASSGVTQAEGYTF. The CDR3 DNA is TGTGCCAGCAGTGGGGTGACCCAAGCCGAGGGCTACACCTTC. The full variable domain, its missing parts supplied by reference TRBV2 and TRBJ1-2, is EPEVTQTPSHQVTQMGQEVILRCVPISNHLYFYWYRQILGQKVEFLVSFYNNEISEKSEIFDDQFSVERPDGSNFTLKIRSTKLEDSAMYFCASSGVTQAEGYTFGSGTRLTVV.

The gene calls are TRBV7-7 and TRBJ2-1; tentative D call: TRBD2 (5 bases). The CDR3 is made up of 13 amino acids. Germline lookup yields CDR1 SSHAT and CDR2 FNYEAQ (reference sequence). V gave up 5 bases and J gave up 10 bases, with 15 bases separating them. As DNA, the CDR3 is TGTGCCAGCAGCCCGCTGGAGGAGTCCGAGCAGTTCTTC. Translating it yields CASSPLEESEQFF. The variable domain in full, completed from reference TRBV7-7 and TRBJ2-1, reads GAGVSQSPRYKVTKRGQDVTLRCDPISSHATLYWYQQALGQGPEFLTYFNYEAQPDKSGLPSDRFSAERPEGSISTLTIQRTEQRDSAMYRCASSPLEESEQFFGPGTRLTVL.

The V call is TRBV6-5, the J call TRBJ1-1, with TRBD1 identical over 8 bases. The CDR3 is 15 amino acids. V shed 5 bases and J 6 bases; nucleotides not matched to a gene: 11. From germline, CDR1 is MNHEY and CDR2 SVGAGI. CDR3: CASSLADRALSEAFF. DNA of the CDR3: TGTGCCAGCAGTCTAGCGGACAGGGCTCTCTCTGAAGCTTTCTTT.

The chain is built from TRBV6-2 or TRBV6-3 and TRBJ2-2; either TRBD1 or TRBD2 may fit D (5 bases each). CDR1 and CDR2 from the germline V gene are MNHEY and SVGEGT. Trimming cost V 0 bases and J 1 base, with 12 bases left between them. The CDR3 is 17 amino acids. In nucleotides, the CDR3 is TGTGCCAGCAGTTACTCGGGGGTTTTAAAGAACACCGGGGAGCTGTTTTTT. This codes for CASSYSGVLKNTGELFF.

The chain recombines TRBV6-1 with TRBJ1-1; a weak D match, TRBD1 (5 bases). The CDR3 totals 11 residues. From germline, CDR1 is MNHNS and CDR2 SASEGT. The V gene lost 6 bases and the J gene lost 10 bases, with 12 bases spanning the gap. This chain's CDR3 is CASRRGDVAFF. For the CDR3, the DNA is TGTGCCAGCAGGCGTGGGGACGTAGCTTTCTTT.

The chain carries TRBV5-5 and TRBJ2-7, with TRBD1 matching over 10 bases. Germline loops: CDR1 SGHKS, CDR2 YYEKEE (reference sequence). V lost 2 bases and J lost 3; bases outside the gene matches: 11. The CDR3 is made up of 17 amino acids. CDR3 bases: TGTGCCAGCAGCTTACGCGGGACAGGGGTGGATTTCTACGAGCAGTACTTC. This sequence encodes CASSLRGTGVDFYEQYF.

The V call is TRBV6-6, the J call TRBJ1-4; a weak D match, TRBD1 (5 bases). CDR3 length equals 14 residues. Germline V gene lookup returns CDR1 MNHNY and CDR2 SVGAGI (reference sequence). Trimming left V 5 bases short and J 7 bases short, with 14 bases between. The CDR3: CASSPRGVAEKLFF. CDR3 nucleotide sequence: TGTGCCAGCAGTCCGAGGGGTGTTGCTGAAAAACTGTTTTTT.

This clone has just one count. The chain joins TRBV30 to TRBJ2-1, with TRBD1 identical over 8 bases. This CDR3 has 14 residues. Germline loops: CDR1 GTSNPN, CDR2 SVGIG (reference sequence). With V trimmed by 0 bases and J by 9 bases, 7 bases remained unmatched. The CDR3 spells CAWSVQQGAVEQFF. CDR3 nucleotides: TGTGCCTGGAGTGTACAGCAGGGGGCGGTTGAGCAGTTCTTC.

The gene calls are TRBV18 and TRBJ2-5, with D possibly matching TRBD2 (5 bases). Germline V lookup: CDR1 KGHSH, CDR2 LQKENI. CDR3 length equals 13 residues. V was trimmed by 6 bases and J by 2 bases, leaving 10 bases between them. CDR3 region: CASSYRGQETQYF. DNA for the CDR3: TGTGCCAGCTCCTACCGGGGACAAGAGACCCAGTACTTC.

This chain joins TRBV13 and TRBJ1-2; D is uncertain. Germline CDR1 is PRHDT and CDR2 is FYEKMQ (reference sequence). The CDR3 runs 14 residues. With 1 base removed from V and 0 bases from J, the gap between germline ends came to 6 bases. The CDR3 spells CASSLARPNYGYTF. In DNA, the CDR3 is TGTGCCAGCAGCTTAGCCAGACCTAACTATGGCTACACCTTC.

This clone was seen ten or more times. This chain connects TRBV7-9 to TRBJ1-4, with a weak D call TRBD1 (5 bases). The germline CDR1 and CDR2 sequences are SEHNR and FQNEAQ (reference sequence). The CDR3 totals 15 residues. Trimming removed 5 bases at V and 8 bases at J, with 18 bases between. CDR3 in amino acids: CASSPFGGGEEKLFF. The CDR3 coding sequence is TGTGCCAGCAGCCCGTTTGGGGGGGGAGAGGAAAAACTGTTTTTT. Based on the CDR3 plus reference TRBV7-9 and TRBJ1-4, the full variable domain is DTGVSQNPRHKITKRGQNVTFRCDPISEHNRLYWYRQTLGQGPEFLTYFQNEAQLEKSRLLSDRFSAERPKGSFSTLEIQRTEQGDSAMYLCASSPFGGGEEKLFFGSGTQLSVL.

The genes are TRBV6-5 and TRBJ2-3; the match to TRBD1 covers 11 bases. Germline loops: CDR1 MNHEY, CDR2 SVGAGI. J gave up 14 bases and V 0 bases, and 4 bases lay outside the gene matches. CDR3 size: 13 residues. CDR3 coding DNA: TGTGCCAGCAGTTACTCCCGGACAGGGGGCTCGTATTTT. Translating gives CASSYSRTGGSYF.

This chain uses TRBV4-1 with TRBJ2-5; 9 bases fit TRBD2. The CDR3 sequence is 15 residues long. Germline-derived CDR1 and CDR2 are MGHRA and YSYEKL. V shed 4 bases, J shed 4 bases, and the junction held 7 bases outside the gene matches. This CDR3 is CASSRLGTSPETQYF. The CDR3 DNA reads as TGCGCCAGCAGCCGCTTGGGGACTAGCCCAGAGACCCAGTACTTC.

CDR3 in amino acids: CASSQTTTTNEKLFF. The CDR3 region has the DNA TGCGCCAGCAGCCAAACCACCACAACTAATGAAAAACTGTTTTTT. This chain uses TRBV4-3 with TRBJ1-4, with D uncertain. The ends were cut back, 2 bases at V and 0 bases at J, with 7 bases in the middle. This CDR3 spans 15 amino acids. Germline-derived CDR1 and CDR2 are LGHNA and YSLEER.

The chain is built from TRBV12-3 or TRBV12-4 and TRBJ1-2; no reliable D call. The CDR3 has 11 amino acids. V was pared by 3 bases and J by 2 bases, with 1 base between. The CDR3: CASSLNYGYTF. The CDR3 coding sequence is TGTGCCAGCAGTTTGAACTATGGCTACACCTTC.

This clone was seen only once. Other DNA sequences from this sample encode an identical CDR3 as well. The chain recombines TRBV5-6 with TRBJ1-6; D is possibly TRBD1 (5 bases). Germline CDR1 and CDR2: SGHDT and YYEEEE. Trimming left V 4 bases short and J 7 bases short, with 12 bases between. This CDR3 contains 14 residues. The CDR3 is CASSLGQGNSPLHF. In DNA form, the CDR3 reads TGTGCCAGCAGCCTTGGACAAGGGAATTCACCCCTCCACTTT.